This T cell receptor beta chain was sequenced for a study of T cells and Merkel cell carcinoma outcomes. In regard to this clone: What it recognizes is unknown.

This CDR3 spans 15 amino acids. V gave up 0 bases and J gave up 1 base, with 11 bases separating them. Germline CDR1 SGHRS, CDR2 YFSETQ. Study outcomes and limitations: Merkel cell carcinoma outcomes were reportedly predicted by repertoire and T-cell density.

Assay: immunoSEQ multiplex PCR; the TCRdb copy retains only in-frame clones and omits some. The sample has roughly 13,000 clones, more than 90% seen once. The chain links TRBV5-1 to TRBJ2-7; D is ambiguous. The receptor was derived from a human donor with Merkel cell carcinoma. The sequencing sample was made of tumor tissue from Merkel cell carcinoma. CDR3 region: CASSLEAGTSYEQYF. CDR3 coding DNA: TGCGCCAGCAGCTTGGAGGCAGGAACTTCCTACGAGCAGTACTTC.